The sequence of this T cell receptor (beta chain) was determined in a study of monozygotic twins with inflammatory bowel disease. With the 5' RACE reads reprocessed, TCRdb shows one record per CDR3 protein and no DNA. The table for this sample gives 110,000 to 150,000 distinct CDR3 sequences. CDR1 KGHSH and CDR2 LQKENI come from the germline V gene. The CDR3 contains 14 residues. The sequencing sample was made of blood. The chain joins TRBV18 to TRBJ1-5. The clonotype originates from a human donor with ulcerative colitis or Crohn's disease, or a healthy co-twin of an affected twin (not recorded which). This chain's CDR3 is CASSPGGIYQPQHF.